This TCR beta chain came from a study of CD8+CD57+ T cells in acquired aplastic anemia. Study background: Mean DNA quantity obtained from sorted CD4+ and CD8+ cells was 2.5 to 4 ug.

Using genomic DNA as the template, TCR beta VDJ and CDR3 profiling was carried out. TCRdb redid the calling of the reads with MiXCR, one entry per CDR3 protein. The sample consists of over 150,000 distinct CDR3 sequences, roughly 43% of them appearing once. Sequencing involved patients with CD8+CD57+ cell expansion previously shown by flow cytometry. Patients uniformly had severe acquired aplastic anemia. This CDR3 is built from 14 residues. Germline CDR1 reads ENHRY; CDR2 reads SYGVKD. V gave up 8 bases and J gave up 4 bases; unmatched junction bases: 9. The sequence came from a human donor with aplastic anemia. The V gene is TRBV10-3, the J gene TRBJ1-1; TRBD1 matches at 8 bases. The sequenced sample consisted of sorted CD4+, CD8+, or CD8+CD57+ T cells (not recorded which) from PBMCs. The CDR3 sequence: CAIRADRESTEAFF. The CDR3 DNA is TGTGCCATCCGAGCGGACAGGGAGAGCACTGAAGCTTTCTTT.